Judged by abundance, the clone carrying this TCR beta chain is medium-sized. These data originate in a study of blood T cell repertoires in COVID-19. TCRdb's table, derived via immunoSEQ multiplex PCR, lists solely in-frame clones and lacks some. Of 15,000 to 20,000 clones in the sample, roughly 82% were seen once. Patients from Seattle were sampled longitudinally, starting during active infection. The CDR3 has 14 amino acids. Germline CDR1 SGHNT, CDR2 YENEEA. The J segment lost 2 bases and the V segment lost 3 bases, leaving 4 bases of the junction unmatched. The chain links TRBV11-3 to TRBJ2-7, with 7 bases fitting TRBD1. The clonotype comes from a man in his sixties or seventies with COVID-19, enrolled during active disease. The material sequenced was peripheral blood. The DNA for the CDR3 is TGTGCCAGCAGCTTTCCGGGACAGCCCTACGAGCAGTACTTC. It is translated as CASSFPGQPYEQYF.